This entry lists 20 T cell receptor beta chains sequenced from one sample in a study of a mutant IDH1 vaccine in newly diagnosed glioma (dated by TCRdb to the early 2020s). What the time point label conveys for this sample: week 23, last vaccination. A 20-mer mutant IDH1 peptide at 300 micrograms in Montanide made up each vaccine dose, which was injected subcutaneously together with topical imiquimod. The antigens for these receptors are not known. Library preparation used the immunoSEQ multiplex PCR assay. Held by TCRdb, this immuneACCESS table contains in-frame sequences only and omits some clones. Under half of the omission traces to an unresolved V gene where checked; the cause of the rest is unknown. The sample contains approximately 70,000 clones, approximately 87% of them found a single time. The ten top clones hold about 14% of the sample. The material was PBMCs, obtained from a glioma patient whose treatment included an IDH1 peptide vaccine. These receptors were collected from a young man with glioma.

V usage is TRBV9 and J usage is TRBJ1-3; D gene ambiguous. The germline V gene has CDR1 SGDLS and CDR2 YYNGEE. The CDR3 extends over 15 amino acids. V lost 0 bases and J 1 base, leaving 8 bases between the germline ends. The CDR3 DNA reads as TGTGCCAGCAGCGTAGCTGGGAATTCTGGAAACACCATATATTTT. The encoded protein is CASSVAGNSGNTIYF.

CDR3 region: CASSPGVYEQYF. CDR3 DNA sequence: TGTGCCAGCTCACCTGGTGTCTACGAGCAGTACTTC. The chain uses TRBV18 and TRBJ2-7, with unresolved D. V was shortened by 3 bases and J by 3 bases, with 6 bases between the two germline ends. CDR3 size: 12 residues. Germline values: CDR1 KGHSH, CDR2 LQKENI.

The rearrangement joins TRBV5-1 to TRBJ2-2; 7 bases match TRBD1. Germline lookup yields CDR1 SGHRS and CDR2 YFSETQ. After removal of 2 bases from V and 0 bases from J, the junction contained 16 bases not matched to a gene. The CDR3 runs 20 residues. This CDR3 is CASSFGPGTANSANTGELFF. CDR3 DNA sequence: TGCGCCAGCAGCTTCGGCCCCGGGACAGCTAATTCCGCGAACACCGGGGAGCTGTTTTTT. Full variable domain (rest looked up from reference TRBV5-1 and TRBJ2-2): KAGVTQTPRYLIKTRGQQVTLSCSPISGHRSVSWYQQTPGQGLQFLFEYFSETQRNKGNFPGRFSGRQFSNSRSEMNVSTLELGDSALYLCASSFGPGTANSANTGELFFGEGSRLTVL.

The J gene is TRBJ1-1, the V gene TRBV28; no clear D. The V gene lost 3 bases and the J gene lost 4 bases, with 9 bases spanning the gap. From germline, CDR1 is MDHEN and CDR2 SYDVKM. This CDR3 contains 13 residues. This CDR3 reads CASSFKVSTEAFF. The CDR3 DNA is TGTGCCAGCAGTTTTAAGGTGAGCACTGAAGCTTTCTTT.

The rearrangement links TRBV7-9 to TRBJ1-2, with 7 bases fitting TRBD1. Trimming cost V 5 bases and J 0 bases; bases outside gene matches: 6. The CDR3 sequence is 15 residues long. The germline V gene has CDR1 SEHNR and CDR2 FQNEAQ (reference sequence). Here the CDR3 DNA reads TGTGCCAGCAGCCGACAGGGCCTAGCTAACTATGGCTACACCTTC. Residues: CASSRQGLANYGYTF. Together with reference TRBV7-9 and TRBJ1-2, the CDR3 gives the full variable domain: DTGVSQNPRHKITKRGQNVTFRCDPISEHNRLYWYRQTLGQGPEFLTYFQNEAQLEKSRLLSDRFSAERPKGSFSTLEIQRTEQGDSAMYLCASSRQGLANYGYTFGSGTRLTVV.

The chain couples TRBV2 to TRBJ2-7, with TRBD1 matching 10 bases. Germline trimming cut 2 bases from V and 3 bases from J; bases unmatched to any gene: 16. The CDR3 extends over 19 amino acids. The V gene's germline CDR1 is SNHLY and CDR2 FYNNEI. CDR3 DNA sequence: TGTGCCAGCAGTGAATTTCCACCACTGGGGACAGGGGAAGGCTACGAGCAGTACTTC. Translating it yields CASSEFPPLGTGEGYEQYF. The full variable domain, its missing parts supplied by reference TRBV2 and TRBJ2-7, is EPEVTQTPSHQVTQMGQEVILRCVPISNHLYFYWYRQILGQKVEFLVSFYNNEISEKSEIFDDQFSVERPDGSNFTLKIRSTKLEDSAMYFCASSEFPPLGTGEGYEQYFGPGTRLTVT.

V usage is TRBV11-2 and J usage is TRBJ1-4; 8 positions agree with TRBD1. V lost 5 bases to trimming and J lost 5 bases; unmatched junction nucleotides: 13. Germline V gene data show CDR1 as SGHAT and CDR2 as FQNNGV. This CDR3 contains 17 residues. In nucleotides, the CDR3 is TGTGCCAGCAGCGAGAGAGGTCGGACAGGGTCAAATGAAAAACTGTTTTTT. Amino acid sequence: CASSERGRTGSNEKLFF.

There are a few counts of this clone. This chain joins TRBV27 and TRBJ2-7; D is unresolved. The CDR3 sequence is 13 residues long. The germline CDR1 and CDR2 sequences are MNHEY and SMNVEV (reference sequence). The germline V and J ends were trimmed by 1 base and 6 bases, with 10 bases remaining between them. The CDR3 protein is CASSLFLSSEQYF. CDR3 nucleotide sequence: TGTGCCAGCAGTTTATTCCTCTCGAGCGAGCAGTACTTC.

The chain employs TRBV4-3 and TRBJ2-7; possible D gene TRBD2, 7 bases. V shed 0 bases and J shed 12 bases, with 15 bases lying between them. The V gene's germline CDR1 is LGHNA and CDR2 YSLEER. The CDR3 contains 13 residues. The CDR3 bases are TGCGCCAGCAGCCAAGATTGGGGGGGGCGCCCGTACTTC. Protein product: CASSQDWGGRPYF.

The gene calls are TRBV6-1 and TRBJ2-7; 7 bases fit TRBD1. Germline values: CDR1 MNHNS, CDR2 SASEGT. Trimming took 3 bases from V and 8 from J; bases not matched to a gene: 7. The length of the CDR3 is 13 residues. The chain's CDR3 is CASSDVTGSKQYF. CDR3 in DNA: TGTGCCAGCAGTGACGTGACAGGGTCCAAGCAGTACTTC.

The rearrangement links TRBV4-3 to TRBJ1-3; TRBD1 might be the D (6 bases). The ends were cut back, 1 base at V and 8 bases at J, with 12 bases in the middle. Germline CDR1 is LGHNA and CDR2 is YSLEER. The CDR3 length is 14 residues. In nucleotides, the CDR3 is TGCGCCAGCAGCCAAGGAGGGGGAAGTCACACCATATATTTT. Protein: CASSQGGGSHTIYF.

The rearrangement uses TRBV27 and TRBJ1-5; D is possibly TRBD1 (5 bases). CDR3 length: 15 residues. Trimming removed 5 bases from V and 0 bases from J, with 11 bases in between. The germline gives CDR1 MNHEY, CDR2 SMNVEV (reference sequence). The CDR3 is CASSRGYYSNQPQHF. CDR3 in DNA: TGTGCCAGCAGTAGGGGCTACTATAGCAATCAGCCCCAGCATTTT.

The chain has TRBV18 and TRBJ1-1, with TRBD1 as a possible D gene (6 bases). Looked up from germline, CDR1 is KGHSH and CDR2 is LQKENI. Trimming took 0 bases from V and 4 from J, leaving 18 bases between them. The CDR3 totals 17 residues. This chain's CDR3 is CASSPPWGQGGFTEAFF. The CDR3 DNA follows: TGTGCCAGCTCACCACCGTGGGGGCAGGGTGGATTCACTGAAGCTTTCTTT.

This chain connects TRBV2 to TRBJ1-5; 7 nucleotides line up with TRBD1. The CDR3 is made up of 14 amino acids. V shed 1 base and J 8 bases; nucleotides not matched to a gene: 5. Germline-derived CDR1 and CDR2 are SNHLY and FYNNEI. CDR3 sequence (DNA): TGTGCCAGCAGTGAAGACAGGGGTGGGAAGCCCCAGCATTTT. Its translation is CASSEDRGGKPQHF.

CDR3: CASSPRTVNTEAFF. The CDR3 nucleotides read TGTGCCAGCTCACCTAGGACAGTGAACACTGAAGCTTTCTTT. The chain uses TRBV18 and TRBJ1-1; possible D gene TRBD1, 6 bases. Germline CDR1 reads KGHSH; CDR2 reads LQKENI. The CDR3 totals 14 residues. V was cut by 3 bases and J by 0 bases, with 8 bases left in between.

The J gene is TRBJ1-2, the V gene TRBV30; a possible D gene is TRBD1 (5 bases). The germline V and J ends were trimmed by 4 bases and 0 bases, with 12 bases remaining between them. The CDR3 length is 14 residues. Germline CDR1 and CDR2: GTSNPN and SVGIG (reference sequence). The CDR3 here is CAWNWGVTNYGYTF. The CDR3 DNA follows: TGTGCCTGGAATTGGGGGGTCACTAACTATGGCTACACCTTC.

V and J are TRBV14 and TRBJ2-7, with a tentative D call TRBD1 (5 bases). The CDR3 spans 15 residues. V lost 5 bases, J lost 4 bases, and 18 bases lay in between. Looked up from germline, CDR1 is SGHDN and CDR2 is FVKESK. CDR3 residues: CASSKGQGWPYEQYF. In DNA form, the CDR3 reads TGTGCCAGCAGCAAAGGCCAGGGATGGCCTTACGAGCAGTACTTC.

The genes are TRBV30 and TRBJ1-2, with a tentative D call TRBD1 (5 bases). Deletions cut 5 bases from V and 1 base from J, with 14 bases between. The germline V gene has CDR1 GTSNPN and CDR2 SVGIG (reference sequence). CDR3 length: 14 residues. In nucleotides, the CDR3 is TGTGCCTGGGGGAGGGGAGGGGATAACTATGGCTACACCTTC. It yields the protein CAWGRGGDNYGYTF. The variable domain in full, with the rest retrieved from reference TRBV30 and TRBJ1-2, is SQTIHQWPATLVQPVGSPLSLECTVEGTSNPNLYWYRQAAGRGLQLLFYSVGIGQISSEVPQNLSASRPQDRQFILSSKKLLLSDSGFYLCAWGRGGDNYGYTFGSGTRLTVV.

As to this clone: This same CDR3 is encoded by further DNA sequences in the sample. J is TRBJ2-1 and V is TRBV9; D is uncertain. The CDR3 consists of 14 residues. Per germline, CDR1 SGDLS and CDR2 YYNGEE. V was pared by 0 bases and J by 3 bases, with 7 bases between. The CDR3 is CASSVDGSYNEQFF. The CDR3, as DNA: TGTGCCAGCAGCGTAGACGGAAGCTACAATGAGCAGTTCTTC.

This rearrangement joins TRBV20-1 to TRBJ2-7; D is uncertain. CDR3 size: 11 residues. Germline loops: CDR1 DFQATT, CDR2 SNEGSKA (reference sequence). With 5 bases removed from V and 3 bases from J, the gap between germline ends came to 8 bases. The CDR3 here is CSAGTNYEQYF. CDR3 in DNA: TGCAGTGCTGGAACTAACTACGAGCAGTACTTC.